What follows are 32 T cell receptor beta chains derived from one specimen sequenced in a study of glioma-infiltrating T cells. Using RNA template, CDR3s of TCR alpha and beta were amplified with iRepertoire arm-PCR. MiXCR was run by TCRdb on the multiplex PCR reads, yielding one entry per CDR3 protein. Among around 170,000 distinct CDR3 sequences listed, more than 35% were seen once. Sequencing was done on a sample of glioma tissue, nonneoplastic brain tissue, or PBMCs (not recorded which). Receptors originate from a human donor with low-grade glioma or glioblastoma, undergoing nonglioma brain surgery, or in good health (not recorded which).

As regards this clonotype: Possible read error: a much larger clone is one base away. CDR3 protein: CAIGGASYNEQFF. CDR3 sequence (DNA): TGTGCCATCGGGGGGGCCTCCTACAATGAGCAGTTCTTC. The genes are TRBV6-2 or TRBV6-3 and TRBJ2-1; 8 bases align to TRBD2. This CDR3 has 13 residues. The V segment lost 10 bases and the J segment 0 bases; nucleotides outside the gene matches: 2. CDR1 is MNHEY, CDR2 SVGEGT, per germline.

This clonotype has a handful of counts. The V gene is TRBV11-2, the J gene TRBJ2-3, with D perhaps TRBD1 (6 bases). V dropped 3 bases and J dropped 1 base, with 11 bases sitting between them. This CDR3 has 15 residues. Germline loops: CDR1 SGHAT, CDR2 FQNNGV. The CDR3, as DNA: TGTGCCAGCAGCTTCGACAGGCGTCGCACAGATACGCAGTATTTT. Translated: CASSFDRRRTDTQYF.

This clonotype was seen ten or more times. The gene calls are TRBV20-1 and TRBJ2-5, with 7 bases fitting TRBD2. The length of the CDR3 is 14 residues. Germline V gene lookup returns CDR1 DFQATT and CDR2 SNEGSKA (reference sequence). Losses at the gene ends were 5 bases for V and 4 bases for J; bases not matched to a gene: 10. The CDR3 sequence is CSAAAGLSGETQYF. The CDR3, as DNA: TGCAGTGCTGCTGCGGGACTATCTGGAGAGACCCAGTACTTC.

Turning to this clonotype: This clone may be a read error of a much larger clone one base away. The V call is TRBV28, the J call TRBJ2-7; 10 bases agree with TRBD2. Germline lookup yields CDR1 MDHEN and CDR2 SYDVKM. CDR3 length: 14 residues. The CDR3 is CASRLAGGIYERYF. In nucleotides, the CDR3 is TGTGCGAGTCGGTTAGCGGGAGGTATCTACGAGCGGTACTTC.

This clonotype came up many times. V gene TRBV7-2 combines with J gene TRBJ2-7, with D possibly being TRBD2 (6 bases). The V end was cut by 2 bases, the J end by 0 bases, with 11 bases between. The CDR3 totals 15 residues. Germline assignment: CDR1 SGHTA and CDR2 FQGNSA. CDR3 protein: CASSLNGGSSYEQYF. CDR3 nucleotides: TGTGCCAGCAGCTTAAACGGAGGGAGCTCCTACGAGCAGTACTTC. Looking up the rest from reference TRBV7-2 and TRBJ2-7 gives the full variable domain: GAGVSQSPSNKVTEKGKDVELRCDPISGHTALYWYRQSLGQGLEFLIYFQGNSAPDKSGLPSDRFSAERTGGSVSTLTIQRTQQEDSAVYLCASSLNGGSSYEQYFGPGTRLTVT.

Details on this clonotype: A much larger clone lies a single base off, so this may be a read error. This sequence joins TRBV28 and TRBJ2-7; D could derive from TRBD1 or TRBD2 (6 bases each). The CDR3 is 15 residues long. Germline CDR1 MDHEN, CDR2 SYDVKM. V was clipped by 7 bases and J by 2 bases, with 18 bases between them. The CDR3 DNA sequence: TGTGCCAGCATCCCAGGCGGGACACCCCCCTACGAGCAGTACTTC. The encoded protein is CASIPGGTPPYEQYF. Looking up the rest from reference TRBV28 and TRBJ2-7 gives the full variable domain: DVKVTQSSRYLVKRTGEKVFLECVQDMDHENMFWYRQDPGLGLRLIYFSYDVKMKEKGDIPEGYSVSREKKERFSLILESASTNQTSMYLCASIPGGTPPYEQYFGPGTRLTVT.

On this clonotype: This may come from a read error, since a much larger clone is one base off. The gene calls are TRBV20-1 and TRBJ2-7, with a possible D match to TRBD2 (6 bases). V was trimmed by 7 bases and J by 4 bases, leaving 17 bases between them. The CDR3 totals 13 residues. CDR1 and CDR2 (germline): DFQATT, SNEGSKA (reference sequence). CDR3: CSDGGMKAYEQYF. Here the CDR3 DNA reads TGCAGTGACGGGGGTATGAAAGCATACGAGCAGTACTTC.

For this clonotype: One junction end disagrees with the germline gene, perhaps due to a read error. The rearrangement joins TRBV7-6 to TRBJ1-3; 8 bases agree with TRBD1. The CDR3 runs to 15 residues. Germline CDR1 is SGHVS and CDR2 is FNYEAQ. The CDR3, as DNA: TGTGCCAGCAGCTTCGGGACAGGCTCTGGAGACACCATATATTTT. Translation gives CASSFGTGSGDTIYF.

This clonotype was seen at least ten times. The rearrangement joins TRBV28 to TRBJ1-2; maybe TRBD1 (6 bases). The V end lost 6 bases, the J end lost 8 bases, and 10 bases lay between the germline ends. CDR3 length: 11 amino acids. CDR1 is MDHEN and CDR2 is SYDVKM in the germline V gene. The CDR3: CASRGARGYTF. CDR3 nucleotides: TGTGCCAGCAGGGGGGCGCGGGGCTACACCTTC.

The genes are TRBV5-1 and TRBJ2-2; D is perhaps TRBD1 or TRBD2 (5 bases each). Germline loops: CDR1 SGHRS, CDR2 YFSETQ. V shed 5 bases and J shed 7 bases, with 15 bases lying between them. This CDR3 spans 14 amino acids. This CDR3 reads CASSPGLDSGELFF. The DNA for the CDR3 is TGCGCCAGCAGTCCCGGACTTGACAGCGGGGAGCTGTTTTTT.

As to this clonotype: A much bigger clone sits one base away, suggesting this may be a read error. This chain joins TRBV28 and TRBJ2-7, with D tentatively TRBD2 (5 bases). V dropped 7 bases and J dropped 9 bases, with 19 bases sitting between them. Germline V lookup: CDR1 MDHEN, CDR2 SYDVKM. This CDR3 comprises 13 residues. The CDR3 nucleotides read TGTGCCAGCACCAACTCCCACCAGCGGATGCAGTACTTC. Translated, it gives CASTNSHQRMQYF. The full variable domain, completed using reference TRBV28 and TRBJ2-7, is DVKVTQSSRYLVKRTGEKVFLECVQDMDHENMFWYRQDPGLGLRLIYFSYDVKMKEKGDIPEGYSVSREKKERFSLILESASTNQTSMYLCASTNSHQRMQYFGPGTRLTVT.

Details on this clonotype: This could be a read error, since a much larger clone is one nucleotide away. The chain has TRBV20-1 and TRBJ2-7, with 7 bases fitting TRBD1. CDR1 DFQATT and CDR2 SNEGSKA come from the germline V gene (reference sequence). The CDR3 sequence is 13 residues long. The trim removed 8 bases at V and 0 bases at J, leaving 7 bases unmatched. The CDR3 loop reads CSSTRDSSYEQYF. CDR3 nucleotides: TGCAGTTCTACCAGGGACAGCTCCTACGAGCAGTACTTC.

This clonotype showed up many times. The chain recombines TRBV27 with TRBJ1-2; D not resolved. V was shortened by 5 bases and J by 6 bases, with 13 bases between the two germline ends. The CDR3 has 13 residues. CDR1 is MNHEY, CDR2 SMNVEV, per germline (reference sequence). CDR3 loop: CASSVPGRDGYTF. CDR3 in DNA: TGTGCCAGCAGTGTTCCCGGTAGGGATGGCTACACCTTC.

This clonotype showed up just once. A much larger clone lies a single base off, so this may be a read error. This chain connects TRBV28 to TRBJ2-7; D gene uncertain. The germline V and J ends were trimmed by 6 bases and 3 bases, with 15 bases remaining between them. The CDR3 runs 14 residues. Per the germline V gene, CDR1 is MDHEN and CDR2 is SYDVKM. The CDR3 spells CASSPTMGYYEQYF. The CDR3 DNA follows: TGTGCCAGCAGCCCCACCATGGGATACTACGAGCAGTACTTC.

Comment on this clonotype: This clone may be a read error of a much larger clone one base away. The chain carries TRBV3-1 and TRBJ2-1; TRBD2 is a possible D gene (5 bases). Germline CDR1 reads LGHDT; CDR2 reads YNNKEL (reference sequence). The CDR3 totals 14 residues. CDR3 residues: CPSSQGLSSSEQFF. In nucleotides, the CDR3 is TGTCCCAGCAGCCAAGGACTGAGCTCAAGTGAGCAGTTCTTC.

Concerning this clonotype: This may be a read error: a much more frequent sequence differs by one nucleotide. The rearrangement links TRBV7-2 to TRBJ1-5; D unresolved. CDR1 is SGHTA and CDR2 is FQGNSA in the germline V gene. CDR3 length equals 14 residues. V was cut by 1 base and J by 2 bases, with 6 bases left in between. The CDR3 reads CASSLGSGNQPQHF. Here the CDR3 DNA reads TGTGCCAGCAGCTTAGGCAGTGGCAATCAGCCCCAGCATTTT.

Notes on this clonotype: Given a much more abundant clone one base away, this may be a read error. This chain uses TRBV24-1 with TRBJ1-1, with a tentative D call TRBD1 (5 bases). Germline V gene lookup returns CDR1 KGHDR and CDR2 SFDVKD. Trimming cost V 7 bases and J 1 base, with 15 bases left between them. The CDR3 length is 15 residues. CDR3 sequence reads: CATRARGAPNTEAFF. The CDR3 DNA follows: TGTGCCACCAGGGCCCGAGGGGCACCGAACACTGAAGCTTTCTTT.

The chain links TRBV4-1 to TRBJ2-4; D unclear. Germline lookup yields CDR1 MGHRA and CDR2 YSYEKL. The CDR3 sequence is 14 residues long. V lost 0 bases and J lost 7, with 10 bases in between. In DNA form, the CDR3 reads TGCGCCAGCAGCCAAGAAGAAAGCTGGAACATTCAGTACTTC. Amino acid sequence: CASSQEESWNIQYF.

The sample holds a few counts of this clonotype. V usage is TRBV3-1 and J usage is TRBJ2-5, with a weak D call TRBD2 (5 bases). V dropped 1 base and J dropped 0 bases, with 9 bases sitting between them. In germline, CDR1 is LGHDT, CDR2 YNNKEL (reference sequence). The CDR3 consists of 15 residues. CDR3: CASSQGPGNQETQYF. CDR3 coding DNA: TGTGCCAGCAGCCAAGGCCCGGGAAACCAAGAGACCCAGTACTTC.

This clonotype appeared a few times. Possible read error: a much larger clone is one base away. The chain has TRBV20-1 and TRBJ2-7, with D possibly matching TRBD2 (7 bases). The V end lost 0 bases, the J end lost 2 bases, and 17 bases lay between the germline ends. The CDR3 is 16 amino acids. Germline V gene data show CDR1 as DFQATT and CDR2 as SNEGSKA (reference sequence). As DNA, the CDR3 is TGCAGTGCTAGAGACAGTAGAGGGAGGGGGGCCTACGAGCAGTACTTC. It specifies CSARDSRGRGAYEQYF.

The table lists this clonotype with many counts. The chain carries TRBV4-2 and TRBJ2-3, with 7 bases fitting TRBD2. Unmatched junction bases numbered 8, after V lost 8 bases and J lost 3 bases. Germline-derived CDR1 and CDR2 are LGHNA and YNFKEQ. The CDR3 is 14 residues long. CDR3 bases: TGTGCCAGCGGATTCGCGGGAGTTACAGATACGCAGTATTTT. Its protein product is CASGFAGVTDTQYF.

This clonotype was counted at least ten times. The chain recombines TRBV10-3 with TRBJ1-5, with D unresolved. CDR1 ENHRY and CDR2 SYGVKD come from the germline V gene. The CDR3 totals 16 residues. V was pared by 0 bases and J by 0 bases, with 9 bases between. CDR3 coding DNA: TGTGCCATCAGTGAGTCTATTACAGCTAGCAATCAGCCCCAGCATTTT. The encoded protein is CAISESITASNQPQHF.

The rearrangement joins TRBV3-1 to TRBJ2-2, with 7 bases identical to TRBD1. The CDR3 covers 15 residues. Germline V gives CDR1 LGHDT, CDR2 YNNKEL (reference sequence). V lost 7 bases to trimming and J lost 4 bases; unmatched junction nucleotides: 9. The CDR3 coding sequence is TGTGCCAGCAACCTTCGACAGGGACCCACCGGGGAGCTGTTTTTT. Its protein is CASNLRQGPTGELFF.

The sample holds one count of this clonotype. This clone may be a read error of a much larger clone one base away. This sequence joins TRBV24-1 and TRBJ2-1; no clear D. Per germline, CDR1 KGHDR and CDR2 SFDVKD. CDR3 size: 12 residues. The CDR3 sequence is CPTSAYNNEQFF. In nucleotides, the CDR3 is TGTCCCACCAGTGCGTACAACAATGAGCAGTTCTTC.

The gene calls are TRBV5-4 and TRBJ2-2; D gene ambiguous. The CDR3 has 15 residues. CDR1 and CDR2 (germline): SGHNT, YYREEE (reference sequence). V lost 0 bases to trimming and J lost 4 bases, with 10 bases between them. In DNA form, the CDR3 reads TGTGCCAGCAGCTTGGTTACAGTATCCACCGGGGAGCTGTTTTTT. It is translated as CASSLVTVSTGELFF.

The gene calls are TRBV7-8 and TRBJ2-1; D not certain. Trimming left V 5 bases short and J 6 bases short, with 26 bases between. The length of the CDR3 is 18 residues. The germline CDR1 and CDR2 sequences are SGHVS and FQNEAQ. The CDR3 spells CASSPEEFGLVRFNEQFF. CDR3 coding DNA: TGTGCCAGCAGCCCCGAAGAGTTTGGGCTAGTCCGCTTCAATGAGCAGTTCTTC.

This clonotype was recorded only once. The chain employs TRBV5-5 and TRBJ2-3; D may be TRBD1 (5 bases). In germline, CDR1 is SGHKS, CDR2 YYEKEE (reference sequence). Trimming took off 0 bases at V and 2 bases at J, with 10 bases between the two ends. This CDR3 has 15 amino acids. CDR3 nucleotide sequence: TGTGCCAGCAGCTTGGGACAGATAGACACAGATACGCAGTATTTT. Residues: CASSLGQIDTDTQYF.

CDR3 region: CASSFLAGAADSPLHF. CDR3 in DNA: TGTGCCAGCAGTTTTTTAGCAGGGGCGGCCGATTCACCCCTCCACTTT. J is TRBJ1-6 and V is TRBV28, with a possible D match to TRBD1 (6 bases). Germline assignment: CDR1 MDHEN and CDR2 SYDVKM. V was trimmed by 3 bases and J by 8 bases, leaving 17 bases between them. The CDR3 loop spans 16 amino acids.

Notes on this clonotype: Possible read error: a much larger clone is one base away. The chain uses TRBV10-2 and TRBJ2-3; 9 bases are shared with TRBD2. Germline assignment: CDR1 WSHSY and CDR2 SAAADI. The CDR3 is made up of 15 amino acids. CDR3 sequence (DNA): TGTGCCATCAGTGGGAGACTAGCGGACACAGATACGCAGTATTTT. Encoded protein: CAISGRLADTDTQYF.

Note on this clonotype: A read error may be the cause here, since a much bigger clone is one base away. The chain combines TRBV29-1 with TRBJ2-3; D ambiguous. The CDR3 has 12 amino acids. CDR1 SQVTM and CDR2 ANQGSEA come from the germline V gene. The CDR3 loop reads CRALDAPDTQYF. In DNA, the CDR3 is TGCAGAGCTCTGGACGCTCCAGATACGCAGTATTTT.

This clonotype was found many times. The V gene is TRBV6-6, the J gene TRBJ1-2; D gene uncertain. The CDR3 has 12 amino acids. The germline gives CDR1 MNHNY, CDR2 SVGAGI (reference sequence). Trimming pared 2 bases from V and 8 bases from J, leaving 9 bases between. The CDR3 sequence: CASSYVSDGYTF. In DNA, the CDR3 is TGTGCCAGCAGTTACGTCTCTGACGGCTACACCTTC.

The chain couples TRBV3-1 to TRBJ2-5; unclear D gene. The V and J ends lost 2 bases and 6 bases respectively, with 4 bases between them. The CDR3 spans 11 residues. Germline CDR1 and CDR2: LGHDT and YNNKEL (reference sequence). CDR3 sequence reads: CASSQTKTQYF. The CDR3 DNA is TGTGCCAGCAGCCAAACTAAGACCCAGTACTTC.